The 10 T cell receptor beta chains below all came from one sample that was sequenced in a study of shared clonotypes between healthy human individuals (dated by TCRdb to the early 2020s). The library was generated by the immunoSEQ multiplex PCR assay. Held by TCRdb, this immuneACCESS table contains in-frame sequences only and omits some clones. Under half of the omission traces to an unresolved V gene where checked; the cause of the rest is unknown. The table for this sample lists about a million clones; about 80% of them were counted only once. The ten largest clonotypes hold less than 1.5% of the sample. Sequencing input: memory CD4+ T cells sorted from blood. The cell subset or site label of this sample denotes: CD45RA-negative fraction. Source of these receptors: a man aged 18 to 30 in good health.

The J gene is TRBJ2-5, the V gene TRBV5-1; 8 bases agree with TRBD2. Germline-derived CDR1 and CDR2 are SGHRS and YFSETQ. The J segment lost 0 bases and the V segment lost 1 base, leaving 11 bases of the junction unmatched. This CDR3 has 18 amino acids. CDR3 sequence: CASSLTLAGTTYQETQYF. The CDR3 DNA sequence: TGCGCCAGCAGCTTGACGCTAGCGGGCACAACATACCAAGAGACCCAGTACTTC.

J is TRBJ1-1 and V is TRBV6-6, with 10 bases fitting TRBD1. This CDR3 is built from 14 residues. Germline-derived CDR1 and CDR2 are MNHNY and SVGAGI (reference sequence). V shed 6 bases, J shed 2 bases, and the junction held 3 bases outside the gene matches. The CDR3 nucleotides read TGTGCCAGCAGGACAGGGGGCTTCAACACTGAAGCTTTCTTT. This codes for CASRTGGFNTEAFF.

The chain employs TRBV5-4 and TRBJ2-7, with a possible D match to TRBD2 (5 bases). V was trimmed by 4 bases and J by 9 bases, leaving 20 bases between them. In germline, CDR1 is SGHNT, CDR2 YYREEE (reference sequence). The CDR3 totals 14 residues. The CDR3 nucleotides are TGTGCCAGCAGCACCCAGGACGGCACCGCGGGGCAGTACTTC. This gives the protein CASSTQDGTAGQYF.

The J gene is TRBJ2-2, the V gene TRBV9; possibly TRBD2 for D (5 bases). Trimming cost V 3 bases and J 6 bases, with 12 bases left between them. The CDR3 spans 14 residues. Per the germline V gene, CDR1 is SGDLS and CDR2 is YYNGEE. The CDR3 here is CASSGLRGSGELFF. The CDR3 DNA is TGTGCCAGCAGCGGCCTCCGAGGGTCCGGGGAGCTGTTTTTT.

CDR3 DNA: TGTGCCAGCCGGGGCTCTGGGGCCAACGTCCTGACTTTC. Protein product: CASRGSGANVLTF. The chain uses TRBV6-6 and TRBJ2-6; perhaps TRBD2 as D (5 bases). Per the germline V gene, CDR1 is MNHNY and CDR2 is SVGAGI (reference sequence). The ends were cut back, 8 bases at V and 0 bases at J, with 5 bases in the middle. This CDR3 is built from 13 residues.

The V gene is TRBV5-4, the J gene TRBJ2-5; weak D call: TRBD2 (6 bases). V was cut by 4 bases and J by 4 bases, with 11 bases left in between. The CDR3 covers 13 residues. The germline V gene encodes CDR1 SGHNT and CDR2 YYREEE (reference sequence). CDR3 bases: TGTGCCAGCAGCGCGGGGCCGTTAGAGACCCAGTACTTC. Encoded protein: CASSAGPLETQYF. Drawing the rest from reference TRBV5-4 and TRBJ2-5, the complete variable domain is ETGVTQSPTHLIKTRGQQVTLRCSSQSGHNTVSWYQQALGQGPQFIFQYYREEENGRGNFPPRFSGLQFPNYSSELNVNALELDDSALYLCASSAGPLETQYFGPGTRLLVL.

The gene calls are TRBV5-6 and TRBJ2-7, with D possibly TRBD1 on 6 matching bases. The CDR3 spans 13 residues. From germline, CDR1 is SGHDT and CDR2 YYEEEE. The V and J ends lost 6 bases and 5 bases respectively, with 15 bases between them. The CDR3 sequence: CASIVTGGNEQYF. Here the CDR3 DNA reads TGTGCCAGCATCGTGACAGGAGGAAACGAGCAGTACTTC.

V and J are TRBV2 and TRBJ2-1; TRBD2 aligns across 8 bases. Germline lookup yields CDR1 SNHLY and CDR2 FYNNEI. The V gene end was trimmed by 8 bases and the J gene end by 13 bases; junction bases not matched to a gene: 7. The CDR3 contains 11 residues. CDR3 DNA: TGTGCCAGCCGCCTGGCGGGAGGACAGTTCTTC. Encoded protein: CASRLAGGQFF.

This rearrangement joins TRBV5-4 to TRBJ2-3; 9 nucleotides match TRBD2. J gave up 5 bases and V 4 bases, and 5 bases lay outside the gene matches. CDR3 length equals 14 residues. In germline, CDR1 is SGHNT, CDR2 YYREEE (reference sequence). The CDR3 region has the DNA TGTGCCAGCAGCCAACTACTAGCGGGAGATACGCAGTATTTT. Its translation is CASSQLLAGDTQYF.

This clone appeared once. The rearrangement links TRBV5-1 to TRBJ2-5; 10 bases align to TRBD2. Germline CDR1 is SGHRS and CDR2 is YFSETQ. V lost 1 base and J lost 0; bases outside the gene matches: 15. This CDR3 spans 20 amino acids. The CDR3 sequence: CASSLIPTLLAGRYQETQYF. In nucleotides, the CDR3 is TGCGCCAGCAGCTTGATACCCACCTTACTAGCGGGGAGGTACCAAGAGACCCAGTACTTC.